A single sample gave rise to the 7 T cell receptor beta chains below, sequenced in a study of blood T cell repertoires in COVID-19. Sequencing was performed with immunoSEQ multiplex PCR; in TCRdb, only in-frame clones are kept and a portion is missing. This table has some 90,000 clones, approximately 86% appearing once. Sequencing was performed on peripheral blood. The receptors originated from a man older than 75 with active or convalescent COVID-19.

This clone has only one observation. This chain connects TRBV25-1 to TRBJ1-1, with TRBD1 as a possible D gene (5 bases). Per the germline V gene, CDR1 is MGHDK and CDR2 is SYGVNS. The V end was cut by 6 bases, the J end by 1 base, with 12 bases between. This CDR3 is 14 amino acids long. The CDR3: CASRDAGGNTEAFF. As DNA, the CDR3 is TGTGCCAGCAGGGACGCCGGGGGGAACACTGAAGCTTTCTTT.

The chain is built from TRBV7-6 and TRBJ2-7; D remains unclear. In germline, CDR1 is SGHVS, CDR2 FNYEAQ. The V and J ends lost 4 bases and 3 bases respectively, with 10 bases between them. The CDR3 runs to 13 residues. The CDR3 region has the DNA TGTGCCAGCAGCTCGGGTCACGACTACGAGCAGTACTTC. Translating it yields CASSSGHDYEQYF.

The V and J genes are TRBV19 and TRBJ2-1; 10 bases are shared with TRBD2. The CDR3 covers 15 residues. Trimming cost V 1 base and J 8 bases; bases outside gene matches: 5. The V gene's germline CDR1 is LNHDA and CDR2 SQIVND (reference sequence). CDR3 DNA sequence: TGTGCCAGTAGTATAGGGCCTAGCGGGAGACATGAGCAGTTCTTC. This sequence encodes CASSIGPSGRHEQFF.

The chain has TRBV19 and TRBJ1-6; the D gene is possibly TRBD1 (6 bases). Trimming removed 1 base at V and 8 bases at J, with 18 bases between. Germline-derived CDR1 and CDR2 are LNHDA and SQIVND (reference sequence). This CDR3 region has 17 residues. Written as DNA, the CDR3 is TGTGCCAGTAGTATAGCTTTGGACAGTGACAGACATTCACCCCTCCACTTT. This sequence encodes CASSIALDSDRHSPLHF. The whole variable domain, remainder taken from reference TRBV19 and TRBJ1-6, is DGGITQSPKYLFRKEGQNVTLSCEQNLNHDAMYWYRQDPGQGLRLIYYSQIVNDFQKGDIAEGYSVSREKKESFPLTVTSAQKNPTAFYLCASSIALDSDRHSPLHFGNGTRLTVT.

The V and J genes are TRBV11-2 and TRBJ1-2; possible D gene TRBD1, 6 bases. Trimming cost V 5 bases and J 9 bases, with 19 bases left between them. Germline lookup yields CDR1 SGHAT and CDR2 FQNNGV. This CDR3 region has 14 residues. CDR3 DNA: TGTGCCAGCAGCGCCAGATCGGGGGGCGCTAGCTACACCTTC. Protein product: CASSARSGGASYTF.

This clone was observed a single time. This chain's CDR3 is CASSSIRGSGNTIYF. In nucleotides, the CDR3 is TGTGCCAGCAGCTCTATCAGGGGCTCTGGAAACACCATATATTTT. The rearrangement links TRBV7-9 to TRBJ1-3; the D gene is possibly TRBD1 (6 bases). Germline CDR1 SEHNR, CDR2 FQNEAQ (reference sequence). The V and J ends lost 4 bases and 0 bases respectively, with 10 bases between them. The CDR3 is 15 amino acids.

The rearrangement joins TRBV7-2 to TRBJ2-7; tentatively, D is TRBD2 (6 bases). Trimming pared 1 base from V and 7 bases from J, leaving 8 bases between. Germline CDR1 reads SGHTA; CDR2 reads FQGNSA. This CDR3 spans 12 amino acids. This chain's CDR3 is CASSLGLAEQYF. The CDR3 DNA is TGTGCCAGCAGCTTAGGCCTAGCGGAGCAGTACTTC.